Below are 10 T cell receptor beta chains sequenced from a single sample in a study of cytomegalovirus exposure and HLA in healthy donors. The PCR used 60 Vbeta and 13 Jbeta primers. Produced via immunoSEQ multiplex PCR; TCRdb's table is partial and in-frame only. The sample includes 30,000 to 35,000 clones. The sequencing sample was made of PBMCs. The origin of the receptors is a woman aged 40 to 55 in good health and CMV-seropositive.

This chain uses TRBV4-3 with TRBJ1-2; 11 bases are shared with TRBD1. V lost 1 base and J lost 4; bases outside the gene matches: 5. Germline lookup yields CDR1 LGHNA and CDR2 YSLEER. CDR3 length: 16 residues. CDR3 in amino acids: CASSQVGTGGGYGYTF. In DNA form, the CDR3 reads TGCGCCAGCAGCCAAGTCGGGACAGGGGGTGGCTATGGCTACACCTTC.

The CDR3 bases are TGCGCCAGCAGCTTTAGCGGCCTAAGGGGAGAGACCCAGTACTTC. Translating gives CASSFSGLRGETQYF. The chain joins TRBV5-1 to TRBJ2-5, with D perhaps TRBD2 (6 bases). The CDR3 runs 15 residues. Per the germline V gene, CDR1 is SGHRS and CDR2 is YFSETQ. Between the trimmed V and J ends, which lost 2 bases and 4 bases, there was a span of 15 bases.

The rearrangement uses TRBV7-9 and TRBJ1-2; possible D gene TRBD1, 6 bases. The CDR3 spans 13 residues. Germline CDR1 is SEHNR and CDR2 is FQNEAQ (reference sequence). V shed 5 bases and J shed 4 bases, with 11 bases lying between them. CDR3 residues: CASSRGQFYGYTF. The CDR3 coding sequence is TGTGCCAGCAGCAGAGGACAGTTCTATGGCTACACCTTC.

V and J are TRBV2 and TRBJ1-5; possible D gene TRBD1, 6 bases. This CDR3 is built from 15 residues. Per germline, CDR1 SNHLY and CDR2 FYNNEI. V dropped 5 bases and J dropped 4 bases, with 15 bases sitting between them. CDR3 DNA sequence: TGTGCCAGCAGTAAATTACAGGGAATGAATCAGCCCCAGCATTTT. Protein: CASSKLQGMNQPQHF. The variable domain in full, with the rest retrieved from reference TRBV2 and TRBJ1-5, is EPEVTQTPSHQVTQMGQEVILRCVPISNHLYFYWYRQILGQKVEFLVSFYNNEISEKSEIFDDQFSVERPDGSNFTLKIRSTKLEDSAMYFCASSKLQGMNQPQHFGDGTRLSIL.

This chain uses TRBV7-9 with TRBJ2-1; D is possibly TRBD1 (6 bases). Germline loops: CDR1 SEHNR, CDR2 FQNEAQ (reference sequence). The CDR3 runs 15 residues. V lost 2 bases and J lost 5, with 13 bases in between. The CDR3 is CASSLTGPGDNEQFF. The CDR3, as DNA: TGTGCCAGCAGCTTAACTGGTCCAGGGGACAATGAGCAGTTCTTC. Using reference TRBV7-9 and TRBJ2-1 for the parts outside the CDR3, the full variable domain is DTGVSQNPRHKITKRGQNVTFRCDPISEHNRLYWYRQTLGQGPEFLTYFQNEAQLEKSRLLSDRFSAERPKGSFSTLEIQRTEQGDSAMYLCASSLTGPGDNEQFFGPGTRLTVL.

The chain has TRBV11-2 and TRBJ2-7, with 12 nucleotides matching TRBD2. CDR1 SGHAT and CDR2 FQNNGV come from the germline V gene. V lost 5 bases, J lost 4 bases, and 6 bases stayed unmatched. This CDR3 has 15 residues. The CDR3 region has the DNA TGTGCCAGCAGCCCTTGGACTAGCGGGAAGTACGAGCAGTACTTC. Its translation: CASSPWTSGKYEQYF.

The V call is TRBV7-9, the J call TRBJ2-7; TRBD2 matches 7 bases. The germline V gene has CDR1 SEHNR and CDR2 FQNEAQ (reference sequence). V trimming: 4 bases; J trimming: 0 bases; junction bases outside the gene matches: 12. CDR3 length equals 17 residues. As DNA, the CDR3 is TGTGCCAGCAGCTCCCCTAGGGGAGGGCCTAGCTCCTACGAGCAGTACTTC. Amino acids: CASSSPRGGPSSYEQYF.

The rearrangement links TRBV19 to TRBJ1-1, with unresolved D. The germline V and J ends were trimmed by 3 bases and 0 bases, with 11 bases remaining between them. Germline V gene sequence: CDR1 LNHDA, CDR2 SQIVND (reference sequence). The CDR3 consists of 15 residues. The chain's CDR3 is CASSISNTMNTEAFF. Written as DNA, the CDR3 is TGTGCCAGTAGTATTTCGAATACAATGAACACTGAAGCTTTCTTT.

V usage is TRBV5-6 and J usage is TRBJ2-3; possibly TRBD2 for D (5 bases). In germline, CDR1 is SGHDT, CDR2 YYEEEE. V lost 4 bases and J lost 0, with 9 bases in between. The CDR3 runs 14 residues. This chain's CDR3 is CASSLRRSTDTQYF. The CDR3 DNA sequence: TGTGCCAGCAGCCTGCGGAGGAGCACAGATACGCAGTATTTT.

The genes are TRBV5-1 and TRBJ1-1; D not certain. V lost 0 bases and J 1 base, leaving 16 bases between the germline ends. The CDR3 is 17 amino acids. Per germline, CDR1 SGHRS and CDR2 YFSETQ. Here the CDR3 DNA reads TGCGCCAGCAGCTTGGCAGCCATCTCACGACAGAACACTGAAGCTTTCTTT. Translating it yields CASSLAAISRQNTEAFF.